Sequencing of this T cell receptor (beta chain) was carried out in a study of tumor-infiltrating lymphocytes in localized non-small cell lung cancer. Overall study: Each patient gave resected tumor and non-adjacent uninvolved lung tissue. General study results and limits: TCR sequencing covered a subset of patients with enough tissue. IM1 and IM2 tumors showed no difference in T-cell fraction. Tumors had more T cell infiltration than uninvolved lung, per TCRbeta sequencing and CD3 counts.

As regards this clone: Antigen specificity is unknown.

The CDR3 runs to 15 residues. V gave up 2 bases and J gave up 5 bases; unmatched junction bases: 7. The germline gives CDR1 SGHDN, CDR2 FVKESK. Sequencing used immunoSEQ multiplex PCR; TCRdb keeps in-frame clones, though not all of them. The table lists about 12,000 clones, approximately 65% of them singletons, with about 11% in the top ten. Specimen: uninvolved lung tissue not adjacent to the tumor. The origin of this receptor is a human donor with non-small cell lung cancer. This chain uses TRBV14 with TRBJ2-3; the match to TRBD1 covers 7 bases. The CDR3 DNA reads as TGTGCCAGCAGCCAACAGGAGTACAGGGGAGATACGCAGTATTTT. Its translation is CASSQQEYRGDTQYF.